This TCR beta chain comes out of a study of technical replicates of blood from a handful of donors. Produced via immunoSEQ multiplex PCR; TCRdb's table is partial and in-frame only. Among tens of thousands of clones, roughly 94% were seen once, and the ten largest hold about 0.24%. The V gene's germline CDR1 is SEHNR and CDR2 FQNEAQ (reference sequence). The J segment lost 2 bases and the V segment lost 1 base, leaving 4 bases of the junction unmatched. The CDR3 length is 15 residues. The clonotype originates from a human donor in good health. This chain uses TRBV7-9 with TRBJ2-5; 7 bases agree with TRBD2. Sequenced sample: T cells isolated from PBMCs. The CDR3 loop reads CASSLVGRAQETQYF. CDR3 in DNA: TGTGCCAGCAGCTTAGTAGGGAGGGCGCAAGAGACCCAGTACTTC. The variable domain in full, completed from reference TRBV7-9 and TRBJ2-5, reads DTGVSQNPRHKITKRGQNVTFRCDPISEHNRLYWYRQTLGQGPEFLTYFQNEAQLEKSRLLSDRFSAERPKGSFSTLEIQRTEQGDSAMYLCASSLVGRAQETQYFGPGTRLLVL.